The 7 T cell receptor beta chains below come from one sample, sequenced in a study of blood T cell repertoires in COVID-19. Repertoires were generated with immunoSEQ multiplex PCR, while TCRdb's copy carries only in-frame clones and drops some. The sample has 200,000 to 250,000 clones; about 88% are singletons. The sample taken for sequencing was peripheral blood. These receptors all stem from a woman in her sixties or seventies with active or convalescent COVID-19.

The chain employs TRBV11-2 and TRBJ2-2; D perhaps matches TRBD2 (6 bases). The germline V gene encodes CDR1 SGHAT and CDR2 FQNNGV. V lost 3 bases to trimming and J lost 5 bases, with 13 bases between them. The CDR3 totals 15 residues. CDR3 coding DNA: TGTGCCAGCAGCTTCATACGGGGACTTACCGGGGAGCTGTTTTTT. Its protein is CASSFIRGLTGELFF.

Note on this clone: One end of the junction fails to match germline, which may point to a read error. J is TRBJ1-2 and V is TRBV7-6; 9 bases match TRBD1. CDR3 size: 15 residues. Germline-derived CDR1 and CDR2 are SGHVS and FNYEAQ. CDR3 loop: CASSFSTFRDRALHF. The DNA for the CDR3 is TGTGCCAGCAGCTTCTCCACTTTCCGGGACAGGGCCTTACACTTC.

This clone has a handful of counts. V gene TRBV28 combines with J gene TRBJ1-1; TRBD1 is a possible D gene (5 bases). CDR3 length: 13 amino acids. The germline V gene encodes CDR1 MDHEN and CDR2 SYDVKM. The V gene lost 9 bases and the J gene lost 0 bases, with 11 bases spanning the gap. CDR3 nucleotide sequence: TGTGCCAGTTACAGGTACCTGAACACTGAAGCTTTCTTT. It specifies CASYRYLNTEAFF. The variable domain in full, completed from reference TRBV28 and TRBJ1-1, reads DVKVTQSSRYLVKRTGEKVFLECVQDMDHENMFWYRQDPGLGLRLIYFSYDVKMKEKGDIPEGYSVSREKKERFSLILESASTNQTSMYLCASYRYLNTEAFFGQGTRLTVV.

The CDR3 is CASSVGTGYNEQFF. CDR3 sequence (DNA): TGTGCCAGCAGCGTGGGGACAGGCTACAATGAGCAGTTCTTC. The J gene is TRBJ2-1, the V gene TRBV9, with 8 bases matching TRBD1. This CDR3 comprises 14 residues. The V gene's germline CDR1 is SGDLS and CDR2 YYNGEE. The trim removed 2 bases at V and 3 bases at J, leaving 1 base unmatched.

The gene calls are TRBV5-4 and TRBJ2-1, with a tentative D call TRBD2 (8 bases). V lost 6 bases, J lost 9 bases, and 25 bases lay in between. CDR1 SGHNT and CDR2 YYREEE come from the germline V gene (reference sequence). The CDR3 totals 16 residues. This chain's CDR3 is CASTRGGSGRTGEQFF. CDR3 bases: TGTGCCAGCACCCGGGGGGGCAGTGGAAGGACAGGTGAGCAGTTCTTC.

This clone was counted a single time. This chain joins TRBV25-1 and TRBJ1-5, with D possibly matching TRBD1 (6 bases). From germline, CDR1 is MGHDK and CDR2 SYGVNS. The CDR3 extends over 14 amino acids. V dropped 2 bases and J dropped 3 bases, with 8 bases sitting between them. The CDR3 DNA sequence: TGTGCCAGCAGTGAAACAGGGTACAATCAGCCCCAGCATTTT. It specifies CASSETGYNQPQHF.

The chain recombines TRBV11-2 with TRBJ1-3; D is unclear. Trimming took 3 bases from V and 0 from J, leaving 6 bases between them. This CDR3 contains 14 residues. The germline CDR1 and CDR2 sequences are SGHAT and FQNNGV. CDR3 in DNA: TGTGCCAGCAGCTTCCTCCTCTCTGGAAACACCATATATTTT. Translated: CASSFLLSGNTIYF.